This T cell receptor (delta chain) was observed in a study of γδ T cells in repeated Plasmodium falciparum infection. TCRdb re-called clones from the multiplex PCR reads using CATT. The sample has 75,000 to 100,000 delta-chain clones; roughly 1.4% are singletons. The CDR3 is 15 residues long. The germline CDR1 and CDR2 sequences are GEAIGNYY and EKD. This clone was found a few times. This is likely an artifact of a read error, given a far larger clone one base away. The same CDR3 arises from other DNA sequences in this sample as well. Gammadelta T cells were flow-sorted from PBMC into Vgamma9/Vdelta2+ and Vdelta2-negative populations for bulk analysis.

Sequenced material: gamma-delta T cells from blood. The source is a pool of human donors (malaria-infected and uninfected, not separated). No J gene was assigned, while the V gene was called as TRDV2; TRDD3 was called by the table and not checked on the DNA. CDR3 sequence: CACDTGTGGTDKLIF. DNA of the CDR3: TGTGCCTGTGACACCGGTACTGGGGGGACCGATAAACTCATCTTC.